This TCR beta chain stems from a study of blood T cell repertoires in COVID-19. The overall study: PBMCs, B-cell-depleted T cells, or T cells were the source of the cDNA or gDNA that made up the material.

Sequencing used immunoSEQ multiplex PCR; TCRdb keeps in-frame clones, though not all of them. This sample has around 380,000 clones; 80% to 90% occur once, and the top ten carry 1.3%. Trimming removed 5 bases from V and 4 bases from J, with 15 bases in between. Germline lookup yields CDR1 MNHNY and CDR2 SVGAGI (reference sequence). This CDR3 is built from 14 residues. V is TRBV6-6 and J is TRBJ2-7; D might be TRBD1 (5 bases). The material sequenced was PBMCs or T cells enriched from blood (not recorded which). This clonotype originated in a man under 40 who had recovered from COVID-19. CDR3 bases: TGTGCCAGCAGTCCAGGACAACTCACTTACGAGCAGTACTTC. It codes for CASSPGQLTYEQYF.